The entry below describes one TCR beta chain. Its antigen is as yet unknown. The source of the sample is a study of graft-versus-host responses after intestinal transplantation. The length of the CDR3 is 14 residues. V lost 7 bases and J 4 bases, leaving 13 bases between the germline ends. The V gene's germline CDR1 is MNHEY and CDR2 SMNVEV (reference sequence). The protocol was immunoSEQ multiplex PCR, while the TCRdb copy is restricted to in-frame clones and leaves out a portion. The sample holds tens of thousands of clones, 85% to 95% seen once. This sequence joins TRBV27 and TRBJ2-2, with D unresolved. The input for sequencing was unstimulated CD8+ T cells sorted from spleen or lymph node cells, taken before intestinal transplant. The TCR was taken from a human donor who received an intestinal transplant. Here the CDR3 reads CASNGIGSTGELFF. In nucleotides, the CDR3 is TGTGCCAGCAACGGTATTGGTAGCACCGGGGAGCTGTTTTTT.